The clone carrying this T cell receptor beta chain was observed a handful of times. What it recognizes is unknown. CDR1 is SGHNT, CDR2 YENEEA, per germline. The V and J ends lost 5 bases and 2 bases respectively, with 13 bases between them. CDR3 length equals 14 residues. The data originate from a study of cytomegalovirus exposure and HLA in healthy donors. Study-wide background: In an earlier analysis, approximately 120 million unique TCR beta sequences were found from about 179 million T cells. Whole-study results and caveats: Common viral pathogens seemed, in a later analysis, to connect with several of the most significant clusters. When a later analysis was performed, an Asian-associated ancestry cluster reportedly had fewer N-insertions than the roughly 690-donor mean.

This PCR relied on a set of 60 Vbeta primers and 13 Jbeta primers. Sequenced by immunoSEQ multiplex PCR; TCRdb stores in-frame clones only, minus some. The sample yields about 180,000 clones, 77% seen once. Source material: PBMCs. This chain joins TRBV11-3 and TRBJ2-7, with a weak D call TRBD1 (6 bases). The origin of this receptor is a man aged 18 to 29 in good health and CMV-seronegative. As DNA, the CDR3 is TGTGCCAGCAGCGTAAGACAGGTAACCTACGAGCAGTACTTC. Protein product: CASSVRQVTYEQYF.